What follows are 6 T cell receptor beta chains derived from one specimen sequenced in a study of cytomegalovirus exposure and HLA in healthy donors. Vbeta (60) and Jbeta (13) primers were used in the PCR. Measured with immunoSEQ multiplex PCR; TCRdb has only the in-frame clones, and not every one. The table includes about 65,000 clones, 62% detected once. Sequenced sample: PBMCs. The receptors were sampled from a man aged 30-40 years in good health and CMV-seronegative.

V usage is TRBV5-4 and J usage is TRBJ1-6, with D possibly matching TRBD1 (6 bases). Per germline, CDR1 SGHNT and CDR2 YYREEE (reference sequence). V lost 0 bases and J 0 bases, leaving 7 bases between the germline ends. This CDR3 region has 16 residues. The CDR3 protein is CASSLEDSSYNSPLHF. CDR3 nucleotide sequence: TGTGCCAGCAGCTTGGAGGACAGCTCCTATAATTCACCCCTCCACTTT.

CDR3 loop: CASSLLGQGLSSYNSPLHF. CDR3 coding DNA: TGTGCCAGCAGCTTGTTGGGACAGGGCTTAAGCTCCTATAATTCACCCCTCCACTTT. This chain uses TRBV5-6 with TRBJ1-6; 9 positions agree with TRBD1. The CDR3 runs 19 residues. Germline-derived CDR1 and CDR2 are SGHDT and YYEEEE. J lost 0 bases, V lost 1 base, and 8 bases had no gene match.

This clone has a handful of counts. The chain recombines TRBV6-1 with TRBJ1-5; no clear D. This CDR3 comprises 12 residues. The ends were cut back, 5 bases at V and 3 bases at J, with 5 bases in the middle. Germline values: CDR1 MNHNS, CDR2 SASEGT. The chain's CDR3 is CASSPHNQPQHF. The CDR3 region has the DNA TGTGCCAGCAGTCCCCACAATCAGCCCCAGCATTTT.

The sample holds a few counts of this clone. The rearrangement uses TRBV7-9 and TRBJ2-1; TRBD2 matches at 8 bases. CDR3 length: 15 residues. V was pared by 5 bases and J by 4 bases, with 7 bases of the junction left unmatched. The germline gives CDR1 SEHNR, CDR2 FQNEAQ (reference sequence). The CDR3 sequence: CASSPSGGRYNEQFF. The CDR3 DNA reads TGTGCCAGCAGCCCCAGCGGGGGCCGATACAATGAGCAGTTCTTC.

This chain uses TRBV9 with TRBJ1-2; the D gene is possibly TRBD1 (5 bases). The germline V gene encodes CDR1 SGDLS and CDR2 YYNGEE. CDR3 length equals 15 residues. Trimming shortened V by 0 bases and J by 2 bases, and 11 bases separated the two germline ends. CDR3 nucleotides: TGTGCCAGCAGCGTAGTTGGAAAGGGGAACTATGGCTACACCTTC. Translating it yields CASSVVGKGNYGYTF. Combining the CDR3 with reference TRBV9 and TRBJ1-2 gives the whole variable domain DSGVTQTPKHLITATGQRVTLRCSPRSGDLSVYWYQQSLDQGLQFLIQYYNGEERAKGNILERFSAQQFPDLHSELNLSSLELGDSALYFCASSVVGKGNYGYTFGSGTRLTVV.

This sequence joins TRBV9 and TRBJ2-5, with 10 nucleotides matching TRBD2. Germline loops: CDR1 SGDLS, CDR2 YYNGEE. The CDR3 loop spans 17 amino acids. Unmatched junction bases numbered 6, after V lost 0 bases and J lost 1 base. The CDR3 region is CASSVDATSGVQETQYF. As DNA, the CDR3 is TGTGCCAGCAGCGTAGATGCCACTAGCGGGGTCCAAGAGACCCAGTACTTC.